The rows below give T cell receptor beta chains drawn from one sample of a study of CD8+CD57+ T cells in acquired aplastic anemia. TCRdb re-derived calls from the reads in MiXCR, one entry per CDR3 protein. Of 310,000 or so distinct CDR3 sequences detected, approximately 60% appear once; the ten largest clones hold around 1.2%. What was sequenced was sorted CD4+, CD8+, or CD8+CD57+ T cells (not recorded which) from PBMCs. All receptors come from a human donor with aplastic anemia. Both conserved end residues are part of each CDR3. The D gene is left open where the match is weak. A clone size is listed for some rows: how often the clone was seen (once, few, many), or a class if it is expanded.

.	.	TRBV11-1	TRBJ2-7	CASSEYGQSYEQYF	TGTGCCAGCAGTGAGTACGGACAGTCCTACGAGCAGTACTTC
.	TRBD1	TRBV7-9	TRBJ2-7	CASSLESDRGYEQYF	TGTGCCAGCAGCTTAGAATCGGACAGGGGATACGAGCAGTACTTC
.	TRBD1	TRBV7-2	TRBJ1-4	CASSLNRGQEKLFF	TGTGCCAGCAGCTTAAACAGGGGGCAAGAAAAACTGTTTTTT
.	.	TRBV19	TRBJ2-2	CASSIEGLLNTGELFF	TGTGCCAGTAGTATCGAAGGACTATTGAACACCGGGGAGCTGTTTTTT
.	TRBD2	TRBV9	TRBJ2-5	CASSVGDYIQETQYF	TGTGCCAGCAGCGTAGGGGACTACATCCAAGAGACCCAGTACTTC
.	TRBD1	TRBV10-2	TRBJ1-2	CASSGLGTGSGYTF	TGCGCCAGCAGTGGGCTAGGGACAGGGTCTGGCTACACCTTC
once	.	TRBV19	TRBJ1-1	CASIIDRNSFF	TGTGCCAGTATTATTGACAGGAATTCTTTCTTT
many	.	TRBV24-1	TRBJ2-7	CATSDLESSYEQYF	TGTGCCACCAGTGATTTGGAAAGCTCCTACGAGCAGTACTTC
.	TRBD2	TRBV7-6	TRBJ2-7	CASSLEVGRAYEQYF	TGTGCCAGCAGCTTAGAGGTCGGGAGGGCCTACGAGCAGTACTTC
.	TRBD2	TRBV7-9	TRBJ2-7	CASSVQRGGRGEQYF	TGTGCCAGCAGTGTACAGCGGGGGGGCCGGGGCGAGCAGTACTTC
.	TRBD2	TRBV2	TRBJ2-3	CASSPGGRDTQYF	TGTGCCAGCAGCCCTGGCGGGAGGGATACGCAGTATTTT
few	.	TRBV20-1	TRBJ1-2	CSAASRGLDGYTF	TGCAGTGCTGCCTCCCGGGGACTTGATGGCTACACCTTC
.	.	TRBV7-9	TRBJ2-1	CASRKGGNEQFF	TGTGCCAGCCGGAAAGGGGGCAATGAGCAGTTCTTC
.	.	TRBV7-2	TRBJ1-1	CASSLASMNTEAFF	TGTGCCAGCAGCTTAGCGTCCATGAACACTGAAGCTTTCTTT
.	.	TRBV7-3	TRBJ1-1	CDSGVRMNSEAFF	TGTGACAGCGGTGTCAGGATGAACTCTGAAGCTTTCTTT
many	.	TRBV20-1	TRBJ2-2	CSARRTGTGELFF	TGCAGTGCTAGGCGGACGGGCACCGGGGAGCTGTTTTTT
.	TRBD2	TRBV5-1	TRBJ2-3	CASRTSGRESDTQYF	TGCGCCAGCCGGACTAGCGGGAGAGAGTCAGATACGCAGTATTTT
many	.	TRBV2	TRBJ2-5	CASSNSGTRETQYF	TGTGCCAGCAGTAATTCCGGGACCCGAGAGACCCAGTACTTC
.	TRBD1	TRBV19	TRBJ1-5	CASSRQGGGQPQHF	TGTGCCAGTAGCCGACAGGGGGGGGGTCAGCCCCAGCATTTT
.	TRBD1	TRBV25-1	TRBJ2-3	CASSGVDRFTDTQYF	TGTGCCAGCAGTGGGGTGGACAGGTTCACAGATACGCAGTATTTT
.	TRBD1	TRBV19	TRBJ1-2	CAIYRGQGGYTF	TGTGCCATTTACAGGGGGCAAGGTGGCTACACCTTC
.	.	TRBV5-6	TRBJ1-1	CASSSYHRRATEAFF	TGTGCCAGCAGCTCCTACCACCGGAGGGCAACTGAAGCTTTCTTT
.	TRBD1	TRBV19	TRBJ2-3	CASSAAPGQGTDTQYF	TGTGCCAGTAGTGCGGCCCCGGGACAGGGCACAGATACGCAGTATTTT
few	.	TRBV10-2	TRBJ1-1	CASNPSREGEAFF	TGCGCCAGCAATCCCTCCCGGGAAGGAGAAGCTTTCTTT
few	.	TRBV9	TRBJ2-6	CASSARGLEANVLTF	TGTGCCAGCAGCGCCAGGGGTCTCGAGGCCAACGTCCTGACTTTC
.	.	TRBV7-2	TRBJ2-7	CASSLGPDGAYEQYF	TGTGCCAGCAGCTTAGGTCCGGACGGAGCCTACGAGCAGTACTTC
few	TRBD1	TRBV7-8	TRBJ2-3	CASSLYRGPTDTQYF	TGTGCCAGCAGCTTATACAGGGGGCCGACAGATACGCAGTATTTT
.	TRBD2	TRBV9	TRBJ2-1	CASSVATAGVSYNEQFF	TGTGCCAGCAGCGTAGCTACAGCGGGGGTTTCGTACAATGAGCAGTTCTTC
.	.	TRBV5-1	TRBJ2-7	CASSLAEVTTYEQYF	TGCGCCAGCAGCTTGGCTGAGGTGACGACCTACGAGCAGTACTTC
.	TRBD1	TRBV6-5	TRBJ2-7	CASRGTGGNEQYF	TGTGCCAGCAGGGGGACAGGGGGTAACGAGCAGTACTTC
.	.	TRBV7-3	TRBJ1-5	CASSHLGEPDQPQHF	TGTGCCAGCAGCCACCTCGGGGAACCGGATCAGCCCCAGCATTTT
.	.	TRBV20-1	TRBJ2-3	CSAAFTDTQYF	TGCAGTGCCGCCTTCACAGATACGCAGTATTTT
.	TRBD2	TRBV2	TRBJ2-4	CASSGLAGGANIQYF	TGTGCCAGCAGTGGGCTAGCGGGAGGAGCGAACATTCAGTACTTC
.	.	TRBV29-1	TRBJ1-2	CSVEGGFANGYTF	TGCAGCGTTGAAGGGGGGTTTGCGAATGGCTACACCTTC
many	TRBD1	TRBV19	TRBJ1-1	CASSISQGARAGTEAFF	TGTGCCAGTAGTATAAGCCAGGGGGCTCGGGCTGGGACTGAAGCTTTCTTT
.	TRBD2	TRBV7-2	TRBJ2-1	CASSLRSSGMPRLYNEQFF	TGTGCCAGCAGCTTAAGATCTAGCGGGATGCCTCGCCTATACAATGAGCAGTTCTTC
.	TRBD2	TRBV10-3	TRBJ2-7	CASSYSLAGGRDEQHF	TGTGCCAGCAGTTACTCGCTAGCGGGGGGGCGGGACGAGCAGCACTTC
.	.	TRBV19	TRBJ2-6	CASSMGGTSGANVLTF	TGTGCCAGTAGTATGGGGGGGACATCTGGGGCCAACGTCCTGACTTTC
.	.	TRBV20-1	TRBJ2-5	CSASGGWQETQYF	TGCAGTGCTAGCGGGGGATGGCAAGAGACCCAGTACTTC
few	.	TRBV7-9	TRBJ1-1	CASSFRTDEAFF	TGTGCCAGCAGCTTTAGGACAGACGAAGCTTTCTTT
many	TRBD2	TRBV7-2	TRBJ2-1	CASSPRGTTANEQFF	TGTGCCAGCAGCCCACGCGGGACTACCGCCAATGAGCAGTTCTTC
.	.	TRBV7-5	TRBJ2-5	CISVPAAPSGTSVSQETQYF	.
.	.	TRBV27	TRBJ1-5	CASSFSRANQPQHF	TGTGCCAGCAGTTTCAGCAGGGCCAATCAGCCCCAGCATTTT
.	TRBD1	TRBV20-1	TRBJ2-7	CSAREGQTYEQYF	TGCAGTGCTAGAGAGGGACAGACCTACGAGCAGTACTTC
many	TRBD2	TRBV10-1	TRBJ2-2	CASSESGGPNTGELFF	TGCGCCAGCAGTGAAAGCGGGGGGCCGAACACCGGGGAGCTGTTTTTT
.	.	TRBV25-1	TRBJ1-1	CASSFGKNTEAFF	TGTGCCAGCAGTTTCGGGAAGAACACTGAAGCTTTCTTT
.	TRBD2	TRBV19	TRBJ2-5	CASSEPRGLADTDTQYF	TGTGCCAGTAGTGAGCCCCGCGGACTAGCGGATACAGATACGCAGTACTTC
.	.	TRBV9	TRBJ2-5	CASSVAGIGETQYF	TGTGCCAGCAGCGTCGCCGGGATCGGGGAGACCCAGTACTTC
many	TRBD2	TRBV5-1	TRBJ2-2	CASRSGSTGELFF	TGCGCCAGCCGGAGCGGGAGTACCGGGGAGCTGTTTTTT
.	.	TRBV7-9	TRBJ1-1	CASSLGAGGILHTEAFF	TGTGCCAGCAGCCTTGGGGCAGGTGGAATTTTACACACTGAAGCTTTCTTT
.	TRBD2	TRBV6-6	TRBJ2-5	CASQTSGIQETQYF	TGTGCCAGTCAGACTAGCGGAATTCAAGAGACCCAGTACTTC
once	.	TRBV10-2	TRBJ2-5	CASSERDDQETQYF	TGCGCCAGCAGTGAGAGGGACGACCAAGAGACCCAGTACTTC
.	TRBD1	TRBV6-6	TRBJ1-1	CASSPRTGSMNTEAFF	TGTGCCAGCAGTCCAAGGACAGGGTCAATGAACACTGAAGCCTTCTTT
.	TRBD1	TRBV24-1	TRBJ1-5	CATSDRDSAGDQPQHF	TGTGCCACCAGTGATAGGGACAGCGCAGGAGATCAGCCCCAGCATTTT
.	TRBD1	TRBV5-1	TRBJ2-3	CASSTGDSTDTQYF	TGCGCCAGCAGCACAGGGGACAGCACAGATACGCAGTATTTT